The TCR beta chain described here comes from a study of cytomegalovirus exposure and HLA in healthy donors. Study context: The approximately 120 validation repertoires used the same platform as the roughly 670 first-cohort repertoires, a later analysis reported.

TCRdb keeps only in-frame clones here, not all; method: immunoSEQ multiplex PCR. This table has hundreds of thousands of clones, roughly 83% appearing once. This CDR3 comprises 14 residues. Germline CDR1 is SEHNR and CDR2 is FQNEAQ (reference sequence). The V gene end was trimmed by 4 bases and the J gene end by 2 bases; junction bases not matched to a gene: 4. The rearrangement links TRBV7-9 to TRBJ2-7, with 8 bases fitting TRBD1. The sample comprised PBMCs. The receptor comes from a woman between 18 and 29 years old in good health and CMV-seronegative. This CDR3 reads CASSSPRGPYEQYF. Here the CDR3 DNA reads TGTGCCAGCAGCTCCCCCAGGGGGCCCTACGAGCAGTACTTC.